The rows below give T cell receptor beta chains drawn from one sample of a study of cytomegalovirus exposure and HLA in healthy donors. Some clones are missing from TCRdb's copy, which holds only in-frame ones; the method was immunoSEQ multiplex PCR. The table shows 200,000 to 250,000 clones, with around 80% occurring only once. Specimen: PBMCs. The source of these receptors is a boy aged 5-17 years in good health and CMV-seronegative. Each CDR3 is given with its conserved first and last residue. The D gene is left open where the match is weak. Size values are once, few and many counts, or a class for expanded clones, and some rows have none.

d_gene | j_gene | v_gene | abundance | CDR3nt | CDR3aa
NA | TRBJ1-1 | TRBV19 | NA | TGTGCCAGTATGGAGGGTATGAACACTGAAGCTTTCTTT | CASMEGMNTEAFF
TRBD1 | TRBJ1-2 | TRBV5-4 | few | TGTGCCAGCAGATCGGACAGGGTTATCTCCTATGGCTACACCTTC | CASRSDRVISYGYTF
NA | TRBJ1-2 | TRBV4-1 | few | TGCGCCAGCAGCCAAGTGACTAGCTCGGGCTACACCTTC | CASSQVTSSGYTF
TRBD1 | TRBJ1-1 | TRBV4-2 | NA | TGTGCCAGCAGCCAAGATGACAGGGGCGAGAACACTGAAGCTTTCTTT | CASSQDDRGENTEAFF
NA | TRBJ1-2 | TRBV19 | NA | TGTGCCAGTAGTGTTCGACAGACCCCCTATGGCTACACCTTC | CASSVRQTPYGYTF
TRBD1 | TRBJ2-4 | TRBV6-1 | few | TGTGCCAGCAGTGAAGCGGAGACAGGGGTAAACATTCAGTACTTC | CASSEAETGVNIQYF
TRBD2 | TRBJ2-7 | TRBV5-6 | NA | TGTGCCAGCAGCCCCTCCCTTAGGATCCCTAGCGGGGGGGGCTACGAGCAGTACTTC | CASSPSLRIPSGGGYEQYF
TRBD1 | TRBJ1-2 | TRBV6-1 | NA | TGTGCCAGCAGTCGGGACAGGGAATTCTATGGCTACACCTTC | CASSRDREFYGYTF
NA | TRBJ1-2 | TRBV5-8 | NA | TGTGCCAGCAGCCCAGGGGCGACAAACTATGGCTACACCTTC | CASSPGATNYGYTF
TRBD1 | TRBJ1-4 | TRBV25-1 | NA | TGTGCCAGCAGTGCCAGCCGGGACAGTAATGAAAAACTGTTTTTT | CASSASRDSNEKLFF
NA | TRBJ1-1 | TRBV4-2 | NA | TGTGCCAGCAGGGCAGCGAACGGGGGTGAAGCTTTCTTT | CASRAANGGEAFF
NA | TRBJ1-1 | TRBV10-1 | few | TGCGCCAGCACCCTTACTAAGGGGCGGAACACTGAAGCTTTCTTT | CASTLTKGRNTEAFF
NA | TRBJ2-3 | TRBV6-4 | few | TGTGCCAGCAGAGCCAGGGAACAGACCACAGATACGCAGTATTTT | CASRAREQTTDTQYF
NA | TRBJ2-4 | TRBV19 | NA | TGTGCCAGCTCAGGGCTAGCCAAAAACATTCAGTACTTC | CASSGLAKNIQYF
TRBD1 | TRBJ1-2 | TRBV19 | NA | TGTGCCAGTAGTCCTAACCAGGGGGCGTCGGCCTATGGCTACACCTTC | CASSPNQGASAYGYTF
TRBD2 | TRBJ2-1 | TRBV19 | once | TGTGCCAGTAGAGGACTAGCGGGTCTTACCTACAATGAGCAGTTCTTC | CASRGLAGLTYNEQFF
TRBD1 | TRBJ2-3 | TRBV11-3 | NA | TGTGCCAGCAGCCTAACAGGGGTCCTAACAGATACGCAGTATTTT | CASSLTGVLTDTQYF
TRBD2 | TRBJ2-5 | TRBV19 | NA | TGTGCCAGTAGTTCTTCGCCGGGACTAGCGGGGGGAGAGACCCAGTACTTC | CASSSSPGLAGGETQYF
NA | TRBJ2-1 | TRBV7-9 | NA | TGTGCCAGCAGCCCTCCCCGAGGTGGCGGTTACAATGAGCAGTTCTTC | CASSPPRGGGYNEQFF
NA | TRBJ1-5 | TRBV2 | NA | TGTGCCAGCAGTCAACAGGGAACCCCCAATCAGCCCCAGCATTTT | CASSQQGTPNQPQHF
NA | TRBJ1-1 | TRBV11-2 | NA | TGTGCCAGCAGCTCACAGAGGAACACTGAAGCTTTCTTT | CASSSQRNTEAFF
NA | TRBJ2-7 | TRBV1 | few | TGCACCAGCAGCCAAAAGACAGGGAGCAAGCAGTACTTC | CTSSQKTGSKQYF
TRBD1 | TRBJ2-7 | TRBV2 | NA | TGTGCCAGCAGTGAAGGGGGCACGGGACAGGGATACTACGAGCAGTACTTC | CASSEGGTGQGYYEQYF
NA | TRBJ2-2 | TRBV6-5 | NA | TGTGCCAGCAGTTACCGGGGTAGCGCGACCGGGGAGCTGTTTTTT | CASSYRGSATGELFF
TRBD1 | TRBJ2-7 | TRBV4-1 | NA | TGCGCCAGCAGCCCCATGGGACAGGGATCTCTCGAGCAGTACTTC | CASSPMGQGSLEQYF
NA | TRBJ2-6 | TRBV2 | NA | TGTGCCAGCAGACATAGGACAGTGCAAGCTTCTGGGGCCAACGTCCTGACTTTC | CASRHRTVQASGANVLTF
TRBD1 | TRBJ1-5 | TRBV7-2 | NA | TGTGCCAGCAGCATATCGGGACAGAGCAATCAGCCCCAGCATTTT | CASSISGQSNQPQHF
TRBD1 | TRBJ1-5 | TRBV11-2 | NA | TGTGCCAGCAGGATTGTCAGGGACAGGGGGCTCCAGCCCCAGCATTTT | CASRIVRDRGLQPQHF
NA | TRBJ1-1 | TRBV6-5 | NA | TGTGCCAGCAGTTACTCGAAGGGAGCGGACACTGAAGCTTTCTTT | CASSYSKGADTEAFF
NA | TRBJ2-7 | TRBV5-1 | few | TGCGCCAGCAGCTCCGACAGGTTCTACGAGCAGTACTTC | CASSSDRFYEQYF
NA | TRBJ1-6 | TRBV7-9 | NA | TGTGCCAGCAGCTTATGGGAGGACATCTATAATTCACCCCTCCACTTT | CASSLWEDIYNSPLHF
NA | TRBJ1-1 | TRBV27 | NA | TGTGCCAGCAGTCCGGTGGGGGGGGCGACTGAAGCTTTCTTT | CASSPVGGATEAFF
NA | TRBJ1-2 | TRBV7-9 | NA | TGTGCCAGCAGCTTACCCTTAACGAGTGGCTACACCTTC | CASSLPLTSGYTF
NA | TRBJ1-1 | TRBV7-9 | NA | TGTGCCAGCAGCTTAATCGACAGACCACACGACGAAGCTTTCTTT | CASSLIDRPHDEAFF
NA | TRBJ1-4 | TRBV19 | NA | TGTGCCAGTAGCTTCGGACAGACGGTTAATGAAAAACTGTTTTTT | CASSFGQTVNEKLFF
TRBD1 | TRBJ2-7 | TRBV7-8 | once | TGTGCCAGCAGCTTAGCCTTAACCGGGACAGGGGCCGACTACGAGCAGTACTTC | CASSLALTGTGADYEQYF
NA | TRBJ2-3 | TRBV9 | NA | TGTGCCAGCAGCCCCCGGACTTTTGGGGACACAGATACGCAGTATTTT | CASSPRTFGDTDTQYF
NA | TRBJ2-1 | TRBV29-1 | NA | TGCAGCGTTTCTCAGGGCGGCAATGAGCAGTTCTTC | CSVSQGGNEQFF
NA | TRBJ1-2 | TRBV2 | NA | TGTGCCAGCAGTTGGCCGGGACAAGGGCCGTTTGATGGCTACACCTTC | CASSWPGQGPFDGYTF
TRBD2 | TRBJ2-7 | TRBV5-5 | NA | TGTGCCAGCAGCTTGTTGGGAGGTTCGGCGGGGGCCTACGAGCAGTACTTC | CASSLLGGSAGAYEQYF
TRBD2 | TRBJ2-5 | TRBV7-3 | NA | TGTGCCAGCAGCTTGACTAGCGGGGGGGAGACCCAGTACTTC | CASSLTSGGETQYF
TRBD1 | TRBJ2-7 | TRBV13 | NA | TGTGCCAGCAGCTGGACAGGGGAACGCATCGCCTACGAGCAGTACTTC | CASSWTGERIAYEQYF
TRBD1 | TRBJ2-7 | TRBV19 | NA | TGTGCCAGTAGAACCCGGGACAGGGGGGGCCACGAGCAGTACTTC | CASRTRDRGGHEQYF
TRBD2 | TRBJ2-2 | TRBV5-6 | once | TGTGCCAGCAGCTGGTACAGCGGGACTAGCCCCGGGGAGCTGTTTTTT | CASSWYSGTSPGELFF
TRBD1 | TRBJ1-2 | TRBV11-2 | NA | TGTGCCAGCAGCCCAGGGGGCTACTATGGCTACACCTTC | CASSPGGYYGYTF
TRBD2 | TRBJ2-5 | TRBV6-5 | NA | TGTGCCAGCAGTTACGGGGCGGGAGGCCGCGAGACCCAGTACTTC | CASSYGAGGRETQYF
NA | TRBJ1-3 | TRBV7-9 | NA | TGTGCCAGCGTCGGGGCTGGAAACACCATATATTTT | CASVGAGNTIYF
NA | TRBJ2-7 | TRBV4-2 | NA | TGTGCCAGCAGCCCCCCAGGCTACGAGCAGTACTTC | CASSPPGYEQYF
TRBD2 | TRBJ2-2 | TRBV7-9 | NA | TGTGCCAGCAGCGAGAGCCTAGCGGGAGTCACCGGGGAGCTGTTTTTT | CASSESLAGVTGELFF
NA | TRBJ2-2 | TRBV5-1 | NA | TGCGCCAGCAGCTTATCTGGGACTTCGAACACCGGGGAGCTGTTTTTT | CASSLSGTSNTGELFF
NA | TRBJ1-1 | TRBV27 | once | TGTGCCAGCAGTTTGATGGACAGTTCAACTGAAGCTTTCTTT | CASSLMDSSTEAFF
TRBD1 | TRBJ1-2 | TRBV29-1 | NA | TGCAGCGTTGAGGGTCAAGGACAGGGAACCTTC | CSVEGQGQGTF
NA | TRBJ2-1 | TRBV9 | NA | TGTGCCAGCAGCGTCGATAGCTCCTACAATGAGCAGTTCTTC | CASSVDSSYNEQFF
TRBD1 | TRBJ1-1 | TRBV13 | NA | TGTGCCAGCAGCAGAGGACAGGGGAACACTGAAGCTTTCTTT | CASSRGQGNTEAFF
TRBD1 | TRBJ2-7 | TRBV7-4 | NA | TGTGCCAGCAGCGGGCGACAGGGGGCCCTGGGAGGCGAGCAGTACTTC | CASSGRQGALGGEQYF
NA | TRBJ2-7 | TRBV30 | few | TGTGCCTGGAACGCAGGCGCCTACGAGCAGTACTTC | CAWNAGAYEQYF
TRBD2 | TRBJ2-3 | TRBV18 | NA | TGTGCCAGCTCACCACTGGCAGGGAGGGAGCAGTATTTT | CASSPLAGREQYF
TRBD1 | TRBJ1-1 | TRBV6-6 | few | TGTGCCAGCAGCCTCTGGACAGGGGGCGGAAGGACTGAAGCTTTCTTT | CASSLWTGGGRTEAFF
NA | TRBJ1-5 | TRBV6-6 | NA | TGTGCCAGCAGCCCGGACGGGGGCAATCAGCCCCAGCATTTT | CASSPDGGNQPQHF